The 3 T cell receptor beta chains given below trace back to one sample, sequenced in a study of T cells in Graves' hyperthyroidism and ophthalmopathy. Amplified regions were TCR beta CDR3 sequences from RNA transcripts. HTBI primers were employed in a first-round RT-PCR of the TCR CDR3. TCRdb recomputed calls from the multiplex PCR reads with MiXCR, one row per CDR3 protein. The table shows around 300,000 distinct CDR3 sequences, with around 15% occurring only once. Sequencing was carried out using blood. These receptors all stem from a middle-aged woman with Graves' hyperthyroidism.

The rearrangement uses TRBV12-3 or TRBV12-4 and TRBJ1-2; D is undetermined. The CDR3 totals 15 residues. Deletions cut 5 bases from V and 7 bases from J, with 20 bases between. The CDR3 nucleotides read TGTGCCAGCAGTCTCCACTCCGACGGTGGTGGTGGCTACACCTTC. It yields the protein CASSLHSDGGGGYTF.

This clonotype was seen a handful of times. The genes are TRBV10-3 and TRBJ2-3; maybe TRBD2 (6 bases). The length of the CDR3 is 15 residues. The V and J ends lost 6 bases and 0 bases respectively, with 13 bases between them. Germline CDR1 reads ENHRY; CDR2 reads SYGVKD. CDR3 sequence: CAISFGGASTDTQYF. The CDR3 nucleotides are TGTGCCATCAGCTTCGGGGGTGCTAGCACAGATACGCAGTATTTT.

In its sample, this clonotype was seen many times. The CDR3 DNA sequence: TGTGCCACCAGTTGGGGGGGTGCAGATACGCAGTATTTT. It yields the protein CATSWGGADTQYF. This chain links TRBV24-1 with TRBJ2-3; 7 bases match TRBD2. V trimming: 6 bases; J trimming: 4 bases; junction bases outside the gene matches: 3. The CDR3 contains 13 residues. Germline CDR1 KGHDR, CDR2 SFDVKD.